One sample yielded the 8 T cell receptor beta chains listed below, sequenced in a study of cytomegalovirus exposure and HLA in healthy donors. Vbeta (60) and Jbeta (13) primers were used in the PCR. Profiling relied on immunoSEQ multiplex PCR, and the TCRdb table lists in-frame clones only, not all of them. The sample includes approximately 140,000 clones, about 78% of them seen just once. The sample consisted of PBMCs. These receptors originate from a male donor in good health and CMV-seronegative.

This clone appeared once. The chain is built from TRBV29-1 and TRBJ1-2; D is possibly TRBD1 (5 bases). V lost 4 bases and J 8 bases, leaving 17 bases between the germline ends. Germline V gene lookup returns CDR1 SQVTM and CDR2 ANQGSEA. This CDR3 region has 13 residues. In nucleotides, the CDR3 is TGCAGCGTTGTAGGTCCTAGGACATCGGGCTACACCTTC. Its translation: CSVVGPRTSGYTF.

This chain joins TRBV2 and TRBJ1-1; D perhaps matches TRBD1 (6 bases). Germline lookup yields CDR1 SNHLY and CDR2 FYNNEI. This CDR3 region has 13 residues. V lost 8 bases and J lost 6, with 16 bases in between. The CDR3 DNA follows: TGTGCCAGCCGAGGGGGGGCTGTCGCTGAAGCTTTCTTT. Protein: CASRGGAVAEAFF.

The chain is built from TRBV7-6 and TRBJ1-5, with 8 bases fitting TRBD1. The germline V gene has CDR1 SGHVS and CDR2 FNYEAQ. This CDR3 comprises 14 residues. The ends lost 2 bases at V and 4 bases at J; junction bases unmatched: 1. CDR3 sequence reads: CASSLQGANQPQHF. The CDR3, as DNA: TGTGCCAGCAGCTTACAGGGGGCAAATCAGCCCCAGCATTTT.

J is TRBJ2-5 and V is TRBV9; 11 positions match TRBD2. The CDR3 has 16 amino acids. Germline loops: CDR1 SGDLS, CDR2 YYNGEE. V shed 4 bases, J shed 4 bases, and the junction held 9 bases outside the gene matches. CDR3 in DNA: TGTGCCAGCAGCCCGAGGCTAGCGGGGGGTGTAGAGACCCAGTACTTC. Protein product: CASSPRLAGGVETQYF. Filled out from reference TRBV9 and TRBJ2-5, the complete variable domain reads DSGVTQTPKHLITATGQRVTLRCSPRSGDLSVYWYQQSLDQGLQFLIQYYNGEERAKGNILERFSAQQFPDLHSELNLSSLELGDSALYFCASSPRLAGGVETQYFGPGTRLLVL.

This CDR3 is CASSLKHDSYNEQFF. As DNA, the CDR3 is TGTGCCAGCTCACTAAAACACGACTCCTACAATGAGCAGTTCTTC. V and J are TRBV18 and TRBJ2-1; D not certain. Trimming cost V 4 bases and J 0 bases, with 10 bases left between them. The CDR3 totals 15 residues. Germline V gives CDR1 KGHSH, CDR2 LQKENI.

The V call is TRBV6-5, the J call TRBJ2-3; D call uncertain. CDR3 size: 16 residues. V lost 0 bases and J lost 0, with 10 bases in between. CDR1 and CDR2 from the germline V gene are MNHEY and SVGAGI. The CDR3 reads CASSYSPNPSTDTQYF. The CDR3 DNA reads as TGTGCCAGCAGTTACTCTCCTAACCCTAGCACAGATACGCAGTATTTT.

CDR3 bases: TGTGCCAGTAGTGATGGGGCAGGGGTTGCTCAGCCCCAGCATTTT. Protein: CASSDGAGVAQPQHF. The chain combines TRBV19 with TRBJ1-5; D possibly corresponds to TRBD1 (6 bases). The CDR3 is 15 amino acids. The germline V gene has CDR1 LNHDA and CDR2 SQIVND (reference sequence). The V and J ends lost 5 bases and 6 bases respectively, with 17 bases between them. Filled out from reference TRBV19 and TRBJ1-5, the complete variable domain reads DGGITQSPKYLFRKEGQNVTLSCEQNLNHDAMYWYRQDPGQGLRLIYYSQIVNDFQKGDIAEGYSVSREKKESFPLTVTSAQKNPTAFYLCASSDGAGVAQPQHFGDGTRLSIL.

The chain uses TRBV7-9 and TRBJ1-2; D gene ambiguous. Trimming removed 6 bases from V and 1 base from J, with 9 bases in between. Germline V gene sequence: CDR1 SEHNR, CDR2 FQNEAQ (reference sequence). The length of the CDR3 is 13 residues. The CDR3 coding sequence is TGTGCCAGCAGACCCACGGGTAACTATGGCTACACCTTC. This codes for CASRPTGNYGYTF.